Sequencing of this T cell receptor beta chain was carried out in a study of T cell clonotyping in hematopoietic cell transplantation. General study points: CD4 and CD8 repertoire contributions could not be separated without sorting. At the given depth, recipient repertoires were over 95% de novo clonotypes. Recipient TCR diversity dropped after transplant; expanded clonotypes rose from day 30 to 180. Graft donor and pretransplant recipient Inverse Simpson Index values predicted broader posttransplant TCR diversity.

Sequencing was performed with immunoSEQ multiplex PCR; in TCRdb, only in-frame clones are kept and a portion is missing. The sample contains 9,500 to 12,000 clones, roughly nine tenths of which appear only once. With 0 bases removed from V and 5 bases from J, the gap between germline ends came to 16 bases. Germline assignment: CDR1 SGHAT and CDR2 FQNNGV. The CDR3 runs to 16 residues. Regarding this clone: Its antigen is still unknown.

The V and J genes are TRBV11-2 and TRBJ1-1; TRBD1 might be the D (5 bases). The source was PBMCs, collected 180 days after allogeneic stem cell transplant. The clonotype comes from a male patient aged 55 to 70 who had an allogeneic stem cell transplant from an unrelated donor, so the T cells may come from the graft donor. Some clones in this sample may be carry-over from other donors' samples. CDR3 DNA: TGTGCCAGCAGCTTAGAGCGGGCAGGGTGGGGAACTGAAGCTTTCTTT. Its translation: CASSLERAGWGTEAFF.